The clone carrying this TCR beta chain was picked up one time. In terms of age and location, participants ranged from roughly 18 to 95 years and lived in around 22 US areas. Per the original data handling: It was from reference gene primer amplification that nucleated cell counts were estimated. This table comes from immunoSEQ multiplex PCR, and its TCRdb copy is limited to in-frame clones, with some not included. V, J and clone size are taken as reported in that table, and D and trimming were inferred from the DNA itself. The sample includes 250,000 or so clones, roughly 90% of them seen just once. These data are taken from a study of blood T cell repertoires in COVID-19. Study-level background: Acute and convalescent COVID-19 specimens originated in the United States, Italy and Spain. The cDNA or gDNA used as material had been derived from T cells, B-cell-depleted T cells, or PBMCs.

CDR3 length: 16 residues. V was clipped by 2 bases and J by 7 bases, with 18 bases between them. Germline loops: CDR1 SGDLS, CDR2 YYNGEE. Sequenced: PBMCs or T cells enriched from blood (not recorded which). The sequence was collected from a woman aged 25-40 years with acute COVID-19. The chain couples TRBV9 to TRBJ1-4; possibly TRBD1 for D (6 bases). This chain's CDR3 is CASSVDAQGRREKLFF. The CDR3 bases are TGTGCCAGCAGCGTTGATGCGCAGGGGCGACGTGAAAAACTGTTTTTT.